This T cell receptor (beta chain) emerged from a study of radiotherapy plus CTLA-4 blockade in lung cancer. On the study more broadly: Of the patients, about 20% showed objective responses and about 30% attained disease control.

Germline assignment: CDR1 MNHEY and CDR2 SMNVEV (reference sequence). Trimming removed 3 bases at V and 1 base at J, with 12 bases between. The CDR3 contains 15 residues. Regarding the study as a whole: TCR clones of tumor origin grew in blood after radiotherapy plus ipilimumab.

Clones were sequenced by immunoSEQ multiplex PCR, and TCRdb holds only the in-frame ones, with some missing. The sample shows over 85,000 clones, 80% to 90% of them seen only once. A word on this clone: The antigen remains undetermined.

The sequence was collected from a human donor with non-small cell lung cancer that progressed on radiotherapy plus ipilimumab. The material sequenced was peripheral blood, taken from a patient treated with radiotherapy plus ipilimumab. This rearrangement joins TRBV27 to TRBJ1-1; D not certain. The CDR3 loop is CASSLVGLPNTEAFF. The CDR3 region has the DNA TGTGCCAGCAGTTTGGTTGGACTGCCGAACACTGAAGCTTTCTTT.